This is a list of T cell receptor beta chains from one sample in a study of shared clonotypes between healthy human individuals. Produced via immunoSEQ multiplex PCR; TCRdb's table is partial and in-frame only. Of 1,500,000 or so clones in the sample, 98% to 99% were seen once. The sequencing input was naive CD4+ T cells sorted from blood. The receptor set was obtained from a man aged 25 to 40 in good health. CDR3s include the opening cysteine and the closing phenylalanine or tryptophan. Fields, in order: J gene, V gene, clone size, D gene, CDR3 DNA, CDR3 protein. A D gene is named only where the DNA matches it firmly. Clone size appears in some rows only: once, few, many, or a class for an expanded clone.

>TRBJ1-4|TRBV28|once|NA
TGTGCCAGCAGTTTCGGGGATAGAGAAAAACTGTTTTTT
CASSFGDREKLFF
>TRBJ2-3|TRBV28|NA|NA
TGTGCCAGCGCTACTAGTTCAGATACGCAGTATTTT
CASATSSDTQYF
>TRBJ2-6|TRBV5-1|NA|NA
TGCGCCAGCAGCTCACTCGGCTGGAGTATCGTATCTGGGGCCAACGTCCTGACTTTC
CASSSLGWSIVSGANVLTF
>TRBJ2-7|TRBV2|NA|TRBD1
TGTGCCAGCAGTGGGGACAGGGTACGCGAGCAGTACTTC
CASSGDRVREQYF
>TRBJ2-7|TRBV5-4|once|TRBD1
TGTGCCAGCAGTCCGCGACAGGGTTTCTACGAGCAGTACTTC
CASSPRQGFYEQYF
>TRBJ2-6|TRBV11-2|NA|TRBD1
TGTGCCAGCAGGCCTCAGGGGGTACGCTCTGGGGCCAACGTCCTGACTTTC
CASRPQGVRSGANVLTF
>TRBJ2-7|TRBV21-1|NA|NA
TGTGCCAGCAGCAAGCATAAGAGGCAGGGCGAATTTGGGAATCTCGAGCAGTACTTC
CASSKHKRQGEFGNLEQYF
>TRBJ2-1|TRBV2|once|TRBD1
TGTGCCAGCACCGAAAGGACAGGGTCCTACAATGAGCAGTTCTTC
CASTERTGSYNEQFF
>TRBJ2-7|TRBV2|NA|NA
TGTGCCACCGGAACGAGGGGTAGCTCCTACGAGCAGTACTTC
CATGTRGSSYEQYF
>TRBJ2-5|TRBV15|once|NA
TGTGCCACCAGCAGAGCTACAGGGGAGACCCAGTACTTC
CATSRATGETQYF
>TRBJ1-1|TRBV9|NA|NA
TGTGCCAGCAGCGTATACCTACAGGGCACGAACACTGAAGCTTTCTTT
CASSVYLQGTNTEAFF
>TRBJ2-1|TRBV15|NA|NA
TGTGCCACCAGCGGAGATGATGAGCAGTTCTTC
CATSGDDEQFF
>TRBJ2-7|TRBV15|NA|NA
TGTGCCACCTCAGGAGGGGCGGCCTACGAGCAGTACTTC
CATSGGAAYEQYF
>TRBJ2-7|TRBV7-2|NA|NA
TGTGCCAGCAGCTTAGAGCTGAATAAGGGCTACGAGCAGTACTTC
CASSLELNKGYEQYF
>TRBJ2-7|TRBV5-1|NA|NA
TGCGCCAGCAGCTACGACGGGACGGGACCCTACGAGCAGTACTTC
CASSYDGTGPYEQYF
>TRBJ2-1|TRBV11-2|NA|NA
TGTGCCAGCAGCTTGCTCCAGGGAATTGAGTTCTTC
CASSLLQGIEFF
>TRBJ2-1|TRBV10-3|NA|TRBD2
TGTGCCATCACCGTAGCCGGGGGGAATGAGCAGTTCTTC
CAITVAGGNEQFF